The rows below give T cell receptor beta chains drawn from one sample of a study of T cell responses to AZD1222 COVID-19 vaccine. The protocol was immunoSEQ multiplex PCR, while the TCRdb copy is restricted to in-frame clones and leaves out a portion. The sample includes about 73,000 clones, 60% to 85% seen only once; the top ten take about 46%. Source: peripheral blood, taken 28 days after the second AZD1222 dose. The receptors come from an adult who received the AZD1222 COVID-19 vaccine. Both conserved end residues are part of each CDR3. D genes are given only for firm matches. Clone sizes are given selectively: once, few, many, or a class where the clone is expanded.

V gene	D gene	J gene	clone size	CDR3 DNA	CDR3 protein
TRBV11-2	NA	TRBJ2-3	few	TGTGCCAGCAGCTTAAACACGAACACAGATACGCAGTATTTT	CASSLNTNTDTQYF
TRBV9	NA	TRBJ2-3	NA	TGTGCCAGCAGCGCAGGGGATTTCGAGGGCACAGATACGCAGTATTTT	CASSAGDFEGTDTQYF
TRBV11-3	TRBD1	TRBJ1-6	once	TGTGCCAGCAGCCGTGACAGGGGCCCTAATTCACCCCTCCACTTT	CASSRDRGPNSPLHF
TRBV7-2	NA	TRBJ2-3	NA	TGTGCCAGCAGCCAACTTGGGGGTACAGATACGCAGTATTTT	CASSQLGGTDTQYF
TRBV7-2	NA	TRBJ2-2	NA	TGTGCCAGCAGCAGCCAGCCGGGCCGAGCCGCCGGGGAGCTGTTTTTT	CASSSQPGRAAGELFF
TRBV4-2	NA	TRBJ1-6	once	TGTGCCAGCAGCCAAGAGGCAGCCAAACCCCTCCACTTT	CASSQEAAKPLHF
TRBV21-1	NA	TRBJ1-4	NA	TGTGCCAGCACCAGGGGTAGGGACCCGTGGAGTGAAAAACTGTTTTTT	CASTRGRDPWSEKLFF
TRBV5-1	NA	TRBJ2-2	NA	TGCGCCAGCAGCTTGGTCAGCCTGAACACCGGGGAGCTGTTTTTT	CASSLVSLNTGELFF
TRBV6-5	TRBD1	TRBJ1-3	NA	TGTGCCAGCAGGAGCGGACAGGGCGCTGGAAACACCATATATTTT	CASRSGQGAGNTIYF
TRBV7-2	NA	TRBJ2-1	NA	TGTGCCAGCACCTACGATACGGGACGGTACAATGAGCAGTTCTTC	CASTYDTGRYNEQFF
TRBV19	NA	TRBJ2-2	few	TGTGCCAGTACCGATCAGGGGAACACCGGGGAGCTGTTTTTT	CASTDQGNTGELFF
TRBV28	TRBD1	TRBJ2-7	NA	TGTGCCAGCAGACCTCCGGGACAGGGTGCCTACGAGCAGTACTTC	CASRPPGQGAYEQYF
TRBV2	NA	TRBJ2-1	NA	TGTGCCAGCAGGCTGGGGTACAATGAGCAGTTCTTC	CASRLGYNEQFF
TRBV28	TRBD1	TRBJ2-7	NA	TGTGCCAGCAGTTTATACTCCGGGACAGGAGATTACGAGCAGTACTTC	CASSLYSGTGDYEQYF
TRBV5-1	NA	TRBJ2-7	NA	TGCGCCAGCAGCTTGAGGGGAGAAGGTGGCTACGAGCAGTACTTC	CASSLRGEGGYEQYF
TRBV7-6	TRBD2	TRBJ2-1	NA	TGTGCCAGCAGCATTAGCGGGACCAACAATGAGCAGTTCTTC	CASSISGTNNEQFF
TRBV3-1/TRBV3-2	NA	TRBJ2-2	NA	TGTGCCAGCAGCACCGGATGGGAGCTGTTTTTT	CASSTGWELFF
TRBV4-3	TRBD1	TRBJ2-3	NA	TGCGCCAGCGCCCGACAGGGGTTCGGCACAGATACGCAGTATTTT	CASARQGFGTDTQYF
TRBV5-1	NA	TRBJ2-2	NA	TGCGCCAGCAGCTCAATTCAGGGCGGGGAGCTGTTTTTT	CASSSIQGGELFF
TRBV7-6	NA	TRBJ2-5	NA	TGTGCCAGCAGCTTGAGTTTAGAGACCCAGTACTTC	CASSLSLETQYF
TRBV30	NA	TRBJ1-4	NA	TGTGCCTGGAGTGAACAGAAAATAAATGAAAAACTGTTTTTT	CAWSEQKINEKLFF
TRBV27	NA	TRBJ1-2	NA	TGTGCCAGCAGTTCCTCTGACCGCCAGAACTATGGCTACACCTTC	CASSSSDRQNYGYTF
TRBV2	TRBD1	TRBJ1-5	NA	TGTGCCAGCAACCCCAGCCGGGACAGGCATAATCAGCCCCAGCATTTT	CASNPSRDRHNQPQHF
TRBV7-2	NA	TRBJ1-1	few	TGTGCCAGCAGCCCGGGGACCCTCCCCCAAACTGAAGCTTTCTTT	CASSPGTLPQTEAFF
TRBV5-1	NA	TRBJ2-2	NA	TGCGCCAGCAGCCCGGAGGGGAGGAGCACCGGGGAGCTGTTTTTT	CASSPEGRSTGELFF
TRBV7-2	TRBD2	TRBJ2-2	few	TGTGCCAGCAGCTTACAGGCGGGGGGTTTTACCGGGGAGCTGTTTTTT	CASSLQAGGFTGELFF
TRBV9	TRBD1	TRBJ1-6	NA	TGTGCCAGCAGCGGGGAACAGGGGTTTGGGTCACCCCTCCACTTT	CASSGEQGFGSPLHF
TRBV7-9	TRBD2	TRBJ2-1	NA	TGTGCCAGCAGCTTAGGGTCTAGCGGGAGTAATGAGCAGTTCTTC	CASSLGSSGSNEQFF
TRBV18	NA	TRBJ2-2	NA	TGTGCCAGCTCACCACTTGGGGTCGCCGGGGAGCTGTTTTTT	CASSPLGVAGELFF
TRBV5-8	NA	TRBJ1-4	NA	TGTGCCAGCGCTGGTGCAACTAATGAAAAACTGTTTTTT	CASAGATNEKLFF
TRBV12-3/TRBV12-4	NA	TRBJ2-4	NA	TGTGCCAGCAGTTTAAGGAGTGAGGACATTCAGTACTTC	CASSLRSEDIQYF
TRBV5-1	NA	TRBJ2-5	NA	TGCGCCAGCAGCTTGGAGAGCGGGCAAGAGACCCAGTACTTC	CASSLESGQETQYF
TRBV19	NA	TRBJ2-5	NA	TGTGCCAGTAGTAGAAGAATGCGGGATTCCCTCCAAGAGACCCAGTACTTC	CASSRRMRDSLQETQYF
TRBV9	TRBD2	TRBJ2-1	few	TGTGCCAGCAGCGGACTTAGCGGGGGGGCAGTGAATGAGCAGTTCTTC	CASSGLSGGAVNEQFF
TRBV11-2	NA	TRBJ1-6	few	TGTGCCAGCAGCTTAGAAGGGGCGGGGATGGGCTCACCCCTCCACTTT	CASSLEGAGMGSPLHF
TRBV5-8	TRBD2	TRBJ2-1	few	TGTGCCAGCAGCCCGGGGACTAGCCAGTACGATGAGCAGTTCTTC	CASSPGTSQYDEQFF
TRBV28	NA	TRBJ1-2	NA	TGTGCCAGCAGCGGAAATTATGGCTACACCTTC	CASSGNYGYTF
TRBV29-1	NA	TRBJ2-7	once	TGCAGCGCCGGAAGAGGGAAGGGAGAGCAGTACTTC	CSAGRGKGEQYF
TRBV25-1	TRBD2	TRBJ2-1	NA	TGTGCCAGCAGTGAATATTTTACTAGCGGGAGGGGGAATGAGCAGTTCTTC	CASSEYFTSGRGNEQFF
TRBV28	TRBD2	TRBJ2-7	NA	TGTGCCACTGGGGGTAGCGGGAGTAGGTACGAGCAGTACTTC	CATGGSGSRYEQYF
TRBV3-1/TRBV3-2	NA	TRBJ2-7	NA	TGTGCCAGCAGCCAAACCCCGACTTACTCCTACGAGCAGTACTTC	CASSQTPTYSYEQYF
TRBV7-9	NA	TRBJ1-3	NA	TGTGCCAGCAGCTTAGCGGAGGGGGACACCATATATTTT	CASSLAEGDTIYF
TRBV29-1	NA	TRBJ1-4	NA	TGCAGCGTTGTGATGCGTTCGCCAAATGAAAAACTGTTTTTT	CSVVMRSPNEKLFF
TRBV28	TRBD2	TRBJ2-1	few	TGTGCCAGCAGTTTGTGGACTAGCGGGAATGAGCAGTTCTTC	CASSLWTSGNEQFF
TRBV4-1	NA	TRBJ2-2	NA	TGCGCCAGTAGTCTTTTGGGACACAACACCGGGGAGCTGTTTTTT	CASSLLGHNTGELFF
TRBV11-2	NA	TRBJ1-4	NA	TGTGCCAGCTGCCGGGACTATAATGAAAAACTGTTTTTT	CASCRDYNEKLFF
TRBV28	TRBD1	TRBJ1-1	NA	TGTGCCAGCAGTAACAGGGGGACTGAAGCTTTCTTT	CASSNRGTEAFF
TRBV24-1	TRBD2	TRBJ2-5	NA	TGTGCCACCAGTGTCGGTCGGGGGGAACAAGAGACCCAGTACTTC	CATSVGRGEQETQYF
TRBV4-2	NA	TRBJ2-3	NA	TGTGCCAGCAGCCAACTCACAGATACGCAGTATTTT	CASSQLTDTQYF
TRBV27	NA	TRBJ2-1	NA	TGTGCCAGCAGTCCGACCCAGAGCTCCTACAATGAGCAGTTCTTC	CASSPTQSSYNEQFF
TRBV19	NA	TRBJ2-2	NA	TGTGCCAGTAGTACGACTCCTCCCGGGGAGCTGTTTTTT	CASSTTPPGELFF
TRBV12-3/TRBV12-4	TRBD1	TRBJ1-1	NA	TGTGCCAGCAGTGGGGACAGTCTTGAAGCTTTCTTT	CASSGDSLEAFF
TRBV19	NA	TRBJ1-5	NA	TGTGCCAGTAGTATAACCGCTCGACCTCCTTCCCCCCAGCATTTT	CASSITARPPSPQHF